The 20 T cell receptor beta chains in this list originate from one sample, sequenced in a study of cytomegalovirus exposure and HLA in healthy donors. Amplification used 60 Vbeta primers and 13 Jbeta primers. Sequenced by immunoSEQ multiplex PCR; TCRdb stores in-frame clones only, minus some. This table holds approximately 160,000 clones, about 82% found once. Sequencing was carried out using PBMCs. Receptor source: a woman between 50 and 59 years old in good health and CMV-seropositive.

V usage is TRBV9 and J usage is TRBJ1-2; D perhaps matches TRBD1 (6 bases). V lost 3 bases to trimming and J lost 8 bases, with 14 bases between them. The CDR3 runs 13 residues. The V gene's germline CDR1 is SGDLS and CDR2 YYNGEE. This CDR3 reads CASSATYRAGYTF. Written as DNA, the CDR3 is TGTGCCAGCAGCGCCACTTACAGGGCGGGCTACACCTTC.

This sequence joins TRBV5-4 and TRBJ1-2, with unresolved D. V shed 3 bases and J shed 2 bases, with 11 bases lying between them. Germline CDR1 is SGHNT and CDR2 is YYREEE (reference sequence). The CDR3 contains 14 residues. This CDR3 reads CASSWYTLNYGYTF. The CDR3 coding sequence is TGTGCCAGCAGCTGGTACACCTTAAACTATGGCTACACCTTC.

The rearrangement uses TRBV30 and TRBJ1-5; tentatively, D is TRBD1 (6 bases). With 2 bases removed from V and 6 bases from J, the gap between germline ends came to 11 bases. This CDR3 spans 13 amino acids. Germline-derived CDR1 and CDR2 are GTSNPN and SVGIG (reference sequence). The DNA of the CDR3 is TGTGCCTGGAGTAACAGGGTCAGTCAGCCCCAGCATTTT. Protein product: CAWSNRVSQPQHF.

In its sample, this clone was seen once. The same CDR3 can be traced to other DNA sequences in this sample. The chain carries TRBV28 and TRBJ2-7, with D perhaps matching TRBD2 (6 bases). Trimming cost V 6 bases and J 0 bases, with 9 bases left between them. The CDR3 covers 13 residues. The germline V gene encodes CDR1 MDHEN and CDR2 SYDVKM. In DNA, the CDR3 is TGTGCCAGCAGCCCCGGGAGCTCCTACGAGCAGTACTTC. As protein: CASSPGSSYEQYF.

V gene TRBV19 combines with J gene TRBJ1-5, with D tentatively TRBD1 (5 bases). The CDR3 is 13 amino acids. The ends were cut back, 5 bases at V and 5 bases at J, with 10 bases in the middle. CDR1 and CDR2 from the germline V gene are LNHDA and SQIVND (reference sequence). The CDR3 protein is CASSRDRDQPQHF. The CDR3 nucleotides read TGTGCCAGTAGTCGTGACAGAGATCAGCCCCAGCATTTT.

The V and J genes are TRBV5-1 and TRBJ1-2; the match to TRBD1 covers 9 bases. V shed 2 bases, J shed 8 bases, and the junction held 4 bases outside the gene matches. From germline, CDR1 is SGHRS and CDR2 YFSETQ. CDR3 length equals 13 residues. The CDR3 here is CASSFRDREGYTF. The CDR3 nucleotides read TGCGCCAGCAGCTTCCGGGACAGGGAGGGCTACACCTTC.

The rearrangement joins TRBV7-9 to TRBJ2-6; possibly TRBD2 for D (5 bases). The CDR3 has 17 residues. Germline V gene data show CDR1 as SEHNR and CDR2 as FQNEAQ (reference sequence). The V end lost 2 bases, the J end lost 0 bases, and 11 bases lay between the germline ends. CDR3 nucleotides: TGTGCCAGCAGCTTACTCGGACTCCCCTCTGGGGCCAACGTCCTGACTTTC. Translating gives CASSLLGLPSGANVLTF.

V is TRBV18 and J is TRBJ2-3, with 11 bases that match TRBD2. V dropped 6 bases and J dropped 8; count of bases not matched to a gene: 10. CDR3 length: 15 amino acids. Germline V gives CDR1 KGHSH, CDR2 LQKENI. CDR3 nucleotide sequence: TGTGCCAGCTCCAGCACTAGCGGGAGAGTTGGTACGCAGTATTTT. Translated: CASSSTSGRVGTQYF. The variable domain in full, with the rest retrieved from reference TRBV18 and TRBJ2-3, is NAGVMQNPRHLVRRRGQEARLRCSPMKGHSHVYWYRQLPEEGLKFMVYLQKENIIDESGMPKERFSAEFPKEGPSILRIQQVVRGDSAAYFCASSSTSGRVGTQYFGPGTRLTVL.

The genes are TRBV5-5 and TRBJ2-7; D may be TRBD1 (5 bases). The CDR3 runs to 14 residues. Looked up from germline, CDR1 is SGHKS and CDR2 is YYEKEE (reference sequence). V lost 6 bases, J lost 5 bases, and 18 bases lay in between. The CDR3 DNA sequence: TGTGCCAGCACCCAGGGTGGGGATCGAAACGAGCAGTACTTC. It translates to CASTQGGDRNEQYF.

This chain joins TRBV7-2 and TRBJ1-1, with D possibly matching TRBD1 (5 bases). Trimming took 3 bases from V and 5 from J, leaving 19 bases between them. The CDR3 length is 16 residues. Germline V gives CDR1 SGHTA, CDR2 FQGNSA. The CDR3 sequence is CASSLALGGGKTEAFF. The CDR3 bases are TGTGCCAGCAGCTTGGCCCTCGGGGGGGGTAAGACTGAAGCTTTCTTT. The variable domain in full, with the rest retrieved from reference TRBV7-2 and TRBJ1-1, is GAGVSQSPSNKVTEKGKDVELRCDPISGHTALYWYRQSLGQGLEFLIYFQGNSAPDKSGLPSDRFSAERTGGSVSTLTIQRTQQEDSAVYLCASSLALGGGKTEAFFGQGTRLTVV.

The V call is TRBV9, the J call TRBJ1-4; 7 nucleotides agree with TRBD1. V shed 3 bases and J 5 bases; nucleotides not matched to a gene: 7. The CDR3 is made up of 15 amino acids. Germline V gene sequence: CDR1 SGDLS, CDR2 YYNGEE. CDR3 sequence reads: CASSGGTVENEKLFF. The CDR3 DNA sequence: TGTGCCAGCAGCGGAGGGACAGTTGAGAATGAAAAACTGTTTTTT.

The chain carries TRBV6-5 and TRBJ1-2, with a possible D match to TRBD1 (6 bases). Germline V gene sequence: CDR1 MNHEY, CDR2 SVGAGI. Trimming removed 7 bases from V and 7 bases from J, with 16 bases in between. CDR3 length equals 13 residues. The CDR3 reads CASTKLGGAGYTF. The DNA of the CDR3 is TGTGCCAGCACTAAATTGGGGGGGGCTGGCTACACCTTC.

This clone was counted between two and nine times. This CDR3 reads CASSLGWDSLYGYTF. The DNA of the CDR3 is TGTGCCAGCAGCTTAGGTTGGGACAGCCTCTATGGCTACACCTTC. The genes are TRBV7-9 and TRBJ1-2, with 7 bases identical to TRBD1. V was pared by 1 base and J by 4 bases, with 6 bases of the junction left unmatched. The CDR3 length is 15 residues. Germline assignment: CDR1 SEHNR and CDR2 FQNEAQ (reference sequence).

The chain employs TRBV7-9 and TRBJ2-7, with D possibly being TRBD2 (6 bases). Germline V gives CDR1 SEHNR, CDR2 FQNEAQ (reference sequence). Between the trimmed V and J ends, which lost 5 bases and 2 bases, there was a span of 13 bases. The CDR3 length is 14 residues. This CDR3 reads CASSLPGRTYEQYF. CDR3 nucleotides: TGTGCCAGCAGCCTCCCGGGGAGGACCTACGAGCAGTACTTC.

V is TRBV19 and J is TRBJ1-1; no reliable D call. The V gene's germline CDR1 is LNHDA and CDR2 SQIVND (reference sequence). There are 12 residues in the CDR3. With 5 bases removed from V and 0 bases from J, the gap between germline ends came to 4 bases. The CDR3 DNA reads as TGTGCCAGTAGTTATCTGAACACTGAAGCTTTCTTT. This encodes CASSYLNTEAFF.

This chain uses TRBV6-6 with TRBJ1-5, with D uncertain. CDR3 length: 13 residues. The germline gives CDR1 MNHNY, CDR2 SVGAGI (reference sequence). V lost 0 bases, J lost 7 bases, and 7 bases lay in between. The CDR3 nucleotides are TGTGCCAGCAGTTACTCGAGGAAACAGCCCCAGCATTTT. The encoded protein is CASSYSRKQPQHF.

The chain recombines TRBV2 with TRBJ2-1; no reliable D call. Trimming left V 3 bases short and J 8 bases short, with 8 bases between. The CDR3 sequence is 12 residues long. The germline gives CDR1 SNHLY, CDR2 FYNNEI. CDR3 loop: CASSEVRHEQFF. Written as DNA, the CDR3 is TGTGCCAGCAGTGAGGTGAGGCATGAGCAGTTCTTC.

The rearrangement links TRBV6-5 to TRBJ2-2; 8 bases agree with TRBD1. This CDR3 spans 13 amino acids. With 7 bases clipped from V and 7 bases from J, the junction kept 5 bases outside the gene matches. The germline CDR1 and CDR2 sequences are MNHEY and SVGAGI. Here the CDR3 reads CASMAGGYGELFF. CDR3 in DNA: TGTGCCAGCATGGCAGGGGGCTACGGGGAGCTGTTTTTT.

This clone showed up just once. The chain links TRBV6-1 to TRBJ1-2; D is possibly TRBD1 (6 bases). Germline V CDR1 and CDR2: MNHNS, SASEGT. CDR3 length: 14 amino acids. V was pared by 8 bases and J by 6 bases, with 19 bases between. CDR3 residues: CASSVRGLLDGYTF. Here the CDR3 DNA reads TGTGCCAGCTCGGTCAGGGGTCTGCTGGATGGCTACACCTTC.

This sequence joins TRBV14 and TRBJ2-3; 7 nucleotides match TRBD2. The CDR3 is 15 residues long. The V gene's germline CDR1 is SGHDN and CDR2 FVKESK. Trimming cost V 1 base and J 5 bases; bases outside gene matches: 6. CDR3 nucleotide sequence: TGTGCCAGCAGCCAAGGGCGGGGGAGGAGAGATACGCAGTATTTT. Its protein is CASSQGRGRRDTQYF.